One sample yielded the 10 T cell receptor beta chains listed below, sequenced in a study of OX40 agonist ivuxolimab in advanced cancers. The data were produced by immunoSEQ multiplex PCR, yet TCRdb's version contains in-frame clones alone and is incomplete. The data hold 35,000 to 55,000 clones, with approximately 90% observed a single time. Source: CD4+ or CD8+ T cells sorted from blood, taken in a trial of the OX40 agonist ivuxolimab. Receptors originate from an adult with an advanced solid tumor such as melanoma, head and neck, liver or kidney cancer.

In this sample, this clone turned up once. The chain carries TRBV11-3 and TRBJ2-7; no definite D call. With 5 bases removed from V and 0 bases from J, the gap between germline ends came to 11 bases. The CDR3 spans 14 residues. Germline assignment: CDR1 SGHNT and CDR2 YENEEA. CDR3 sequence reads: CASSTGRSSYEQYF. In DNA form, the CDR3 reads TGTGCCAGCAGCACCGGACGGAGCTCCTACGAGCAGTACTTC.

The V call is TRBV6-5, the J call TRBJ2-7; TRBD1 matches at 10 bases. The trim removed 6 bases at V and 6 bases at J, leaving 8 bases unmatched. The germline CDR1 and CDR2 sequences are MNHEY and SVGAGI. The CDR3 has 14 amino acids. CDR3 coding DNA: TGTGCCAGCAGCCTGGGACAGGGGTTTGTCGAGCAGTACTTC. Translation: CASSLGQGFVEQYF.

This rearrangement joins TRBV6-6 to TRBJ2-2, with a tentative D call TRBD2 (5 bases). Germline V gene lookup returns CDR1 MNHNY and CDR2 SVGAGI (reference sequence). V was shortened by 5 bases and J by 4 bases, with 14 bases between the two germline ends. CDR3 size: 15 residues. The CDR3 sequence is CASSPLGVSTGELFF. CDR3 in DNA: TGTGCCAGCAGTCCACTAGGAGTTAGCACCGGGGAGCTGTTTTTT.

The V call is TRBV5-1, the J call TRBJ1-1; weak D call: TRBD1 (6 bases). CDR3 length equals 13 residues. V lost 4 bases to trimming and J lost 7 bases, with 14 bases between them. Germline assignment: CDR1 SGHRS and CDR2 YFSETQ. Here the CDR3 DNA reads TGCGCCAGCAGCCAGTACAGGGAAGATGAAGCTTTCTTT. Protein product: CASSQYREDEAFF.

This clone appeared once. V gene TRBV18 combines with J gene TRBJ2-1; 12 positions match TRBD2. This CDR3 is built from 16 residues. Germline-derived CDR1 and CDR2 are KGHSH and LQKENI. Trimming cost V 0 bases and J 8 bases; bases outside gene matches: 5. Here the CDR3 DNA reads TGTGCCAGCTCACCACCCCTAGCGGGAGGGCGGGATGAGCAGTTCTTC. Translating it yields CASSPPLAGGRDEQFF.

The rearrangement joins TRBV28 to TRBJ2-3; TRBD1 matches at 8 bases. Germline V gene sequence: CDR1 MDHEN, CDR2 SYDVKM. There are 16 residues in the CDR3. The J segment lost 4 bases and the V segment lost 0 bases, leaving 6 bases of the junction unmatched. CDR3 sequence reads: CASSLWTGELPDTQYF. The CDR3 DNA sequence: TGTGCCAGCAGTTTATGGACAGGGGAACTTCCAGATACGCAGTATTTT.

J is TRBJ2-2 and V is TRBV18; D ambiguous. Trimming took off 4 bases at V and 3 bases at J, with 6 bases between the two ends. CDR3 length equals 13 residues. In germline, CDR1 is KGHSH, CDR2 LQKENI. For the CDR3, the DNA is TGTGCCAGCTCACGACCATACACCGGGGAGCTGTTTTTT. Translation: CASSRPYTGELFF. The full variable domain, with the rest looked up from reference TRBV18 and TRBJ2-2, is NAGVMQNPRHLVRRRGQEARLRCSPMKGHSHVYWYRQLPEEGLKFMVYLQKENIIDESGMPKERFSAEFPKEGPSILRIQQVVRGDSAAYFCASSRPYTGELFFGEGSRLTVL.

J is TRBJ2-5 and V is TRBV5-4; TRBD1 might be the D (5 bases). CDR1 and CDR2 from the germline V gene are SGHNT and YYREEE (reference sequence). This CDR3 comprises 13 residues. V lost 6 bases and J lost 5, with 14 bases in between. The CDR3 coding sequence is TGTGCCAGCACTTCAGGGTTACGGGAGACCCAGTACTTC. Amino acid sequence: CASTSGLRETQYF.

This chain links TRBV5-1 with TRBJ1-1, with a possible D match to TRBD1 (5 bases). CDR3 length: 12 residues. V shed 4 bases and J shed 7 bases, with 11 bases lying between them. Germline CDR1 SGHRS, CDR2 YFSETQ. This CDR3 reads CASSTGTVEAFF. CDR3 bases: TGCGCCAGCAGCACCGGGACGGTTGAAGCTTTCTTT.

The chain recombines TRBV19 with TRBJ1-1, with 10 bases fitting TRBD1. In germline, CDR1 is LNHDA, CDR2 SQIVND (reference sequence). The CDR3 runs 17 residues. V shed 6 bases, J shed 4 bases, and the junction held 14 bases outside the gene matches. CDR3 protein: CASSFPSPGTGATEAFF. The CDR3, as DNA: TGTGCCAGTAGCTTCCCCTCACCGGGGACAGGGGCCACTGAAGCTTTCTTT.